This TCR beta chain was sequenced in a study of regulatory T cells in long-lasting Graves disease. General study findings and limits: There were preferences for TRBV28, TRBJ1-2 and TRBJ2-5 in persistent disease. The sample size was small, and this may have reduced accuracy.

Concerning this clonotype itself: Its cognate antigen is unknown.

Time point denoted: newly diagnosed GD, antithyroid drugs for less than 3 months. PBMCs provided the RNA from which the TCR library was made. CDR3-region Arm-PCR and iRepertoire HTBI primers produced the TCR beta libraries. One entry per CDR3 protein results from TCRdb running MiXCR on the multiplex PCR reads. The sample yields under 300,000 distinct CDR3 sequences, about 19% seen once. Germline values: CDR1 SGHNT, CDR2 YYREEE (reference sequence). The V gene lost 4 bases and the J gene lost 7 bases, with 24 bases spanning the gap. The CDR3 has 16 residues. The gene calls are TRBV5-4 and TRBJ2-7; D is tentatively TRBD1 or TRBD2 (5 bases each). The receptor comes from a female donor with Graves disease. The source was peripheral blood mononuclear cells (PBMCs), collected at new diagnosis, from a patient treated with antithyroid drugs. CDR3 in DNA: TGTGCCAGCAGCCGATTGGGTGGGGGAAGGAGCAGGGAGCAGTACTTC. As protein: CASSRLGGGRSREQYF.